This entry describes one TCR beta chain. Antigen unknown. Only in-frame clones appear in the TCRdb table, and some are missing; sequencing was by immunoSEQ multiplex PCR. The sample includes 150,000 or so clones, approximately 88% of them seen just once. This sample was taken from a study of T cell responses to AZD1222 COVID-19 vaccine. Study-wide findings and caveats: With two AZD1222 doses given, Spike-specific TCR breadth and depth both rose.

The CDR3 is 15 residues long. Germline V CDR1 and CDR2: KGHSH, LQKENI. V was clipped by 5 bases and J by 0 bases, with 11 bases between them. The sequencing used peripheral blood, collected on day 0 of AZD1222 vaccination. The source of this sequence is an adult in good health. The chain carries TRBV18 and TRBJ1-5; D gene ambiguous. The CDR3 here is CASSARSNSNQPQHF. The CDR3 DNA reads as TGTGCCAGCTCAGCCCGTTCTAATAGCAATCAGCCCCAGCATTTT.